Below are 14 T cell receptor beta chains sequenced from a single sample in a study of T-cell memory formation after mild COVID-19. TCRdb reprocessed the 5' RACE reads via MiXCR and lists one record per CDR3 protein. The sample yields 400,000 or so distinct CDR3 sequences, 20% seen once. Material: PBMCs or a T cell subset sorted from them (not recorded which). The origin of the receptors is an adult woman who had mild COVID-19 (a few samples of this study predate the infection). Cell type and time point are not known.

This clonotype was seen a few times. This sequence joins TRBV7-2 and TRBJ2-3; D tentatively fits TRBD1 or TRBD2 (6 bases each). CDR3 length: 15 residues. Germline V lookup: CDR1 SGHTA, CDR2 FQGNSA. V lost 5 bases and J 2 bases, leaving 14 bases between the germline ends. CDR3 sequence: CASSPRRGATDTQYF. CDR3 DNA sequence: TGTGCCAGCAGCCCGAGGAGGGGGGCCACAGATACGCAGTATTTT. Full variable domain (missing parts from reference TRBV7-2 and TRBJ2-3): GAGVSQSPSNKVTEKGKDVELRCDPISGHTALYWYRQSLGQGLEFLIYFQGNSAPDKSGLPSDRFSAERTGGSVSTLTIQRTQQEDSAVYLCASSPRRGATDTQYFGPGTRLTVL.

CDR3 nucleotides: TGCAGCGTTGAATTGGACAGGCCGACTGCGGAGCAGTACTTC. Translation: CSVELDRPTAEQYF. The chain recombines TRBV29-1 with TRBJ2-7; 7 nucleotides match TRBD1. The V and J ends lost 2 bases and 7 bases, in that order; junction bases with no gene match: 11. CDR1 SQVTM and CDR2 ANQGSEA come from the germline V gene. The CDR3 has 14 amino acids.

The rearrangement links TRBV27 to TRBJ1-1; D is possibly TRBD1 (5 bases). CDR3 length: 13 residues. The V end lost 5 bases, the J end lost 7 bases, and 14 bases lay between the germline ends. Germline lookup yields CDR1 MNHEY and CDR2 SMNVEV (reference sequence). CDR3 sequence (DNA): TGTGCCAGCAGTCAACAGGAATTGGGTGAAGCTTTCTTT. Translated, it gives CASSQQELGEAFF.

The genes are TRBV11-3 and TRBJ2-3; 12 positions agree with TRBD1. Germline assignment: CDR1 SGHNT and CDR2 YENEEA. The junction had 7 bases not matched to a gene; V was cut back by 5 bases and J by 7 bases. This CDR3 is built from 15 residues. In DNA, the CDR3 is TGTGCCAGCAGCCATGGGGGACAGGGGGCATATACGCAGTATTTT. It encodes CASSHGGQGAYTQYF.

The CDR3 region is CASHPTGDSYEQYF. In DNA form, the CDR3 reads TGTGCCTCGCACCCGACAGGGGACTCTTACGAGCAGTACTTC. The chain employs TRBV30 and TRBJ2-7, with 8 bases that match TRBD1. Germline lookup yields CDR1 GTSNPN and CDR2 SVGIG (reference sequence). Germline trimming cut 7 bases from V and 4 bases from J; bases unmatched to any gene: 12. This CDR3 spans 14 amino acids.

This chain uses TRBV4-3 with TRBJ2-5, with 9 bases fitting TRBD2. From germline, CDR1 is LGHNA and CDR2 YSLEER. Germline trimming cut 3 bases from V and 0 bases from J; bases unmatched to any gene: 2. The CDR3 covers 15 residues. This chain's CDR3 is CASSQRLADQETQYF. In DNA, the CDR3 is TGCGCCAGCAGCCAGAGACTAGCGGACCAAGAGACCCAGTACTTC.

The rearrangement links TRBV7-9 to TRBJ2-3; possible D gene TRBD2, 6 bases. V lost 4 bases to trimming and J lost 4 bases, with 18 bases between them. The CDR3 is made up of 16 amino acids. The germline V gene encodes CDR1 SEHNR and CDR2 FQNEAQ (reference sequence). The CDR3 nucleotides read TGTGCCAGCAGCTCCCCATATATGACTAGGGCAGATACGCAGTATTTT. Protein: CASSSPYMTRADTQYF.

In its sample, this clonotype was seen a few times. The J gene is TRBJ1-1, the V gene TRBV18; possibly TRBD1 for D (6 bases). The CDR3 consists of 14 residues. The germline V gene encodes CDR1 KGHSH and CDR2 LQKENI. Trimming removed 5 bases from V and 4 bases from J, with 14 bases in between. The CDR3 DNA reads as TGTGCCAGCTCATCCCTACAGGGTAGCACTGAAGCTTTCTTT. Protein product: CASSSLQGSTEAFF.

In DNA, the CDR3 is TGCAGTGCTAGCATGGGTCTAGCGAGCTACAATGAGCAGTTCTTC. Protein sequence: CSASMGLASYNEQFF. The chain carries TRBV20-1 and TRBJ2-1, with D possibly being TRBD2 (6 bases). Germline V CDR1 and CDR2: DFQATT, SNEGSKA (reference sequence). Trimming took off 3 bases at V and 3 bases at J, with 15 bases between the two ends. The CDR3 totals 15 residues.

This chain connects TRBV2 to TRBJ2-7; 9 nucleotides agree with TRBD1. Germline values: CDR1 SNHLY, CDR2 FYNNEI. The J segment lost 2 bases and the V segment lost 11 bases, leaving 7 bases of the junction unmatched. The CDR3 is made up of 13 amino acids. The CDR3 DNA reads as TGTGCCGGATGGACAGGGGAAACCTACGAGCAGTACTTC. The encoded protein is CAGWTGETYEQYF.

The rearrangement uses TRBV20-1 and TRBJ1-4; D remains unclear. Germline CDR1 DFQATT, CDR2 SNEGSKA (reference sequence). V dropped 0 bases and J dropped 1 base, with 12 bases sitting between them. The CDR3 runs to 16 residues. The DNA for the CDR3 is TGCAGTGCTAGAGAAAAGGTTTGGAGAACTAATGAAAAACTGTTTTTT. The encoded protein is CSAREKVWRTNEKLFF.

This clonotype was seen many times. The chain couples TRBV5-1 to TRBJ2-4; TRBD2 aligns across 10 bases. V shed 4 bases and J 3 bases; nucleotides not matched to a gene: 4. Per germline, CDR1 SGHRS and CDR2 YFSETQ. The CDR3 spans 15 residues. DNA for the CDR3: TGCGCCAGCAGCGTAGCGGGAGGCGGCAAAAACATTCAGTACTTC. Amino acid sequence: CASSVAGGGKNIQYF.

This clonotype was detected a few times. This chain joins TRBV29-1 and TRBJ2-6; D gene unclear. CDR3 length: 13 residues. Germline CDR1 reads SQVTM; CDR2 reads ANQGSEA. V lost 4 bases, J lost 5 bases, and 9 bases lay in between. CDR3 sequence (DNA): TGCAGCGTTGCACAGAGGAGGGCCAACGTCCTGACTTTC. Translation: CSVAQRRANVLTF.

This clonotype was seen only a few times. This rearrangement joins TRBV7-3 to TRBJ2-7, with 8 bases identical to TRBD2. J lost 3 bases, V lost 4 bases, and 8 bases had no gene match. CDR3 length: 15 residues. In germline, CDR1 is SGHTA, CDR2 FQGTGA. CDR3 in amino acids: CASSSTAGVLYEQYF. For the CDR3, the DNA is TGTGCCAGCAGCTCCACAGCGGGGGTTCTCTACGAGCAGTACTTC.